These T cell receptor beta chains were read from a single sample in a study of somatic mutations in cytotoxic T cells in rheumatoid arthritis. Assay: immunoSEQ multiplex PCR; the TCRdb copy retains only in-frame clones and omits some. The profile shows about 18,000 clones, approximately 80% of them singletons. What was sequenced was CD8+ T cells sorted from blood. The receptors stem from an adult with rheumatoid arthritis. The CDR3 runs from the conserved cysteine through the conserved F or W. Each record gives: J gene, V gene, clone size, D gene, CDR3 protein, CDR3 DNA. The D gene is left open where the match is weak. Rows may omit the clone size; those that give it use once, few, many or a size class.

TRBJ2-7 | TRBV4-2 | NA | NA | CASSLQGLATYEQYF | TGTGCCAGCAGCCTCCAGGGGTTAGCTACCTACGAGCAGTACTTC
TRBJ2-2 | TRBV5-1 | NA | NA | CASSLGIDAGELFF | TGCGCCAGCAGCTTAGGGATCGACGCCGGGGAGCTGTTTTTT
TRBJ2-1 | TRBV11-2 | once | NA | CASSSTTLLYNEQFF | TGTGCCAGCAGCTCAACTACCCTTCTCTACAATGAGCAGTTCTTC
TRBJ1-5 | TRBV15 | NA | NA | CATSRDQGGNQPQHF | TGTGCCACCAGCAGGGACCAGGGTGGCAATCAGCCCCAGCATTTT
TRBJ2-3 | TRBV14 | NA | TRBD2 | CASSFRGGRKADTQYF | TGTGCCAGCAGCTTCCGCGGGGGACGAAAGGCCGATACGCAGTATTTT
TRBJ1-5 | TRBV4-1 | NA | NA | CASSQDPHPHASNQPQHF | TGCGCCAGCAGCCAAGACCCCCACCCCCACGCGAGCAATCAGCCCCAGCATTTT
TRBJ1-2 | TRBV27 | NA | TRBD1 | CASSEIPGQGGGGYGYTF | TGTGCCAGCAGCGAAATACCGGGACAGGGAGGTGGTGGCTATGGCTACACCTTC
TRBJ1-1 | TRBV30 | few | NA | CAWSADPATEAFF | TGTGCCTGGAGTGCAGATCCAGCCACTGAAGCTTTCTTT
TRBJ2-3 | TRBV27 | once | TRBD2 | CASRLAERYTDTQYF | TGTGCCAGCCGACTAGCGGAGAGATACACAGATACGCAGTATTTT
TRBJ2-1 | TRBV14 | NA | TRBD1 | CASSHRTGTGYHEQFF | TGTGCCAGCAGCCATCGTACCGGGACAGGGTACCATGAGCAGTTCTTC
TRBJ2-6 | TRBV6-1 | NA | NA | CASSEPRISGANVLTF | TGTGCCAGCAGTGAACCCAGGATCTCTGGGGCCAACGTCCTGACTTTC
TRBJ1-2 | TRBV11-2 | NA | NA | CASSAQTGAYGYTF | TGTGCCAGCAGCGCCCAGACCGGAGCCTATGGCTACACCTTC
TRBJ1-1 | TRBV5-1 | NA | NA | CASSLFNPVRGEAFF | TGCGCCAGCAGCTTGTTTAATCCGGTGCGTGGGGAAGCTTTCTTT
TRBJ2-1 | TRBV4-2 | NA | TRBD2 | CASSHLASGVYNEQFF | TGTGCCAGCAGCCACCTTGCTAGCGGAGTCTACAATGAGCAGTTCTTC
TRBJ2-1 | TRBV6-5 | NA | NA | CASSYLQGFPYNEQFF | TGTGCCAGCAGTTACTTGCAGGGGTTCCCCTACAATGAGCAGTTCTTC
TRBJ1-1 | TRBV5-4 | NA | NA | CASSWESTEAFF | TGTGCCAGCTCTTGGGAGAGTACTGAAGCTTTCTTT
TRBJ2-7 | TRBV7-6 | few | TRBD2 | CASSPRTSGGTSYEQYF | TGTGCCAGCAGCCCCCGGACTAGCGGGGGAACCTCCTACGAGCAGTACTTC
TRBJ2-7 | TRBV15 | NA | NA | CATSPNGVSYEQYF | TGTGCCACCAGCCCAAACGGGGTATCCTACGAGCAGTACTTC
TRBJ2-2 | TRBV6-4 | once | NA | CASRLGSNTGELFF | TGTGCCAGCAGACTAGGCTCGAACACCGGGGAGCTGTTTTTT
TRBJ1-5 | TRBV7-8 | NA | NA | CASSLYPGLGVNQPQHF | TGTGCCAGCAGCTTATACCCCGGACTCGGAGTCAATCAGCCCCAGCATTTT
TRBJ2-1 | TRBV29-1 | NA | TRBD2 | CSVQGLAGSMSSYNEQFF | TGCAGCGTTCAAGGACTAGCGGGATCTATGTCCTCCTACAATGAGCAGTTCTTC
TRBJ2-7 | TRBV27 | NA | TRBD2 | CASSLSASGGSYEQYF | TGTGCCAGCAGTTTAAGCGCTAGCGGGGGGTCCTACGAGCAGTACTTC
TRBJ2-2 | TRBV5-4 | few | NA | CASSLTANTGELFF | TGTGCCAGCAGCTTGACAGCGAACACCGGGGAGCTGTTTTTT
TRBJ2-7 | TRBV7-9 | NA | NA | CASSQDSYEQYF | TGTGCCAGCAGCCAGGACAGTTACGAGCAGTACTTC
TRBJ2-5 | TRBV18 | NA | NA | CASSRVQETQYF | TGTGCCAGCTCCAGGGTCCAAGAGACCCAGTACTTC
TRBJ2-1 | TRBV6-6 | NA | NA | CASSYIYNEQFF | TGTGCCAGCAGTTACATTTACAATGAGCAGTTCTTC
TRBJ2-4 | TRBV6-5 | NA | TRBD2 | CATGGGNKNIQYF | TGTGCCACCGGGGGGGGCAACAAAAACATTCAGTACTTC
TRBJ2-1 | TRBV2 | NA | TRBD2 | CASSDIEGEGVGEQFF | TGTGCCAGCAGTGATATTGAAGGGGAGGGCGTTGGTGAGCAGTTCTTC
TRBJ2-5 | TRBV6-6 | NA | NA | CASSRGTAVPETQYF | TGTGCCAGCAGTCGAGGGACGGCCGTTCCAGAGACCCAGTACTTC
TRBJ2-1 | TRBV4-1 | NA | NA | CASSQESAGNEQFF | TGCGCCAGCAGCCAAGAATCGGCCGGGAATGAGCAGTTCTTC